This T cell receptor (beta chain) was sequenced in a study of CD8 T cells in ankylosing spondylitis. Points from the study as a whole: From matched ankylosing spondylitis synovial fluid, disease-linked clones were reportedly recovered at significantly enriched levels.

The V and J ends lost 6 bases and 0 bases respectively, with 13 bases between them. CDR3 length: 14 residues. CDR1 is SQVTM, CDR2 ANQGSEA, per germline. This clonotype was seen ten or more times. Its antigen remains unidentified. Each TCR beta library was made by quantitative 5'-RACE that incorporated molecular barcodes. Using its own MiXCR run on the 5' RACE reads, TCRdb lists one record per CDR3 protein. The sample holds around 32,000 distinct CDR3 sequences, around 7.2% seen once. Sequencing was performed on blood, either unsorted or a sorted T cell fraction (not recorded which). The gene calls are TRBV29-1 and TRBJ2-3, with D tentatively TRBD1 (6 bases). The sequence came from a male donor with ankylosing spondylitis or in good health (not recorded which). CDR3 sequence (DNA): TGCAGCGTAGGGGACATTTCTAGCACAGATACGCAGTATTTT. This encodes CSVGDISSTDTQYF.